A single sample is the source of the 12 T cell receptor beta chains below, sequenced in a study of blood T cell repertoires in COVID-19. Data came from immunoSEQ multiplex PCR; TCRdb stores just in-frame clones and leaves some out. Of about 250,000 clones listed, approximately 92% are singletons. What was sequenced was peripheral blood. The receptors shown here come from a woman between 40 and 50 years old who had recovered from COVID-19.

The chain links TRBV19 to TRBJ1-3, with D perhaps matching TRBD1 (6 bases). Germline CDR1 and CDR2: LNHDA and SQIVND (reference sequence). With 6 bases removed from V and 3 bases from J, the gap between germline ends came to 12 bases. This CDR3 is 14 amino acids long. The CDR3 coding sequence is TGTGCCAGTAGGGACAGAAGTCTTGGAAACACCATATATTTT. It is translated as CASRDRSLGNTIYF. Supplemented by reference TRBV19 and TRBJ1-3, the full variable domain reads DGGITQSPKYLFRKEGQNVTLSCEQNLNHDAMYWYRQDPGQGLRLIYYSQIVNDFQKGDIAEGYSVSREKKESFPLTVTSAQKNPTAFYLCASRDRSLGNTIYFGEGSWLTVV.

The rearrangement joins TRBV6-2 or TRBV6-3 to TRBJ2-1; D not certain. The CDR3 has 14 residues. Germline-derived CDR1 and CDR2 are MNHEY and SVGEGT. Trimming stripped 3 bases from V and 8 bases from J, with 14 bases between. The CDR3 loop reads CASSYPGLPYEQFF. The DNA for the CDR3 is TGTGCCAGCAGTTATCCCGGGTTACCCTATGAGCAGTTCTTC.

The rearrangement links TRBV3-1 (or the pseudogene TRBV3-2) to TRBJ2-1, with 8 nucleotides matching TRBD2. CDR3 size: 19 residues. Losses at the gene ends were 3 bases for V and 6 bases for J; bases not matched to a gene: 19. The germline CDR1 and CDR2 sequences are LGHDT and YNNKEL (reference sequence). DNA for the CDR3: TGTGCCAGCAGCCACCACAGCACCCATTTAGCGGGACCAGTCAATGAGCAGTTCTTC. As protein: CASSHHSTHLAGPVNEQFF.

This clone was recorded once. V gene TRBV24-1 combines with J gene TRBJ2-4; 8 bases fit TRBD1. This CDR3 spans 16 amino acids. The V and J ends lost 5 bases and 1 base, in that order; junction bases with no gene match: 6. Per the germline V gene, CDR1 is KGHDR and CDR2 is SFDVKD. The CDR3 sequence is CATSATTGVAKNIQYF. As DNA, the CDR3 is TGTGCCACCAGTGCCACGACAGGGGTCGCCAAAAACATTCAGTACTTC.

This clone has just one count. The gene calls are TRBV18 and TRBJ2-5; 11 nucleotides line up with TRBD2. J lost 1 base, V lost 1 base, and 8 bases had no gene match. Germline V lookup: CDR1 KGHSH, CDR2 LQKENI. There are 18 residues in the CDR3. The CDR3 bases are TGTGCCAGCTCACCACGAGCAGGGACTAGCGGCCTCCAAGAGACCCAGTACTTC. Translating gives CASSPRAGTSGLQETQYF.

This rearrangement joins TRBV12-3 or TRBV12-4 to TRBJ1-1, with D maybe TRBD1 (5 bases). The CDR3 runs 12 residues. Trimming shortened V by 7 bases and J by 5 bases, and 11 bases separated the two germline ends. CDR3 residues: CASNRGRTEAFF. The CDR3 nucleotides read TGTGCCAGCAATAGGGGAAGAACTGAAGCTTTCTTT.

A few counts support this clone. This CDR3 reads CASSIPWGRGDEKLFF. The CDR3 DNA is TGTGCCAGCAGTATACCATGGGGCCGCGGGGATGAAAAACTGTTTTTT. The rearrangement joins TRBV28 to TRBJ1-4; TRBD1 might be the D (5 bases). The germline CDR1 and CDR2 sequences are MDHEN and SYDVKM. The CDR3 totals 16 residues. The ends were cut back, 5 bases at V and 6 bases at J, with 19 bases in the middle.

The V call is TRBV10-3, the J call TRBJ2-7; 11 nucleotides line up with TRBD2. This CDR3 is built from 14 residues. V dropped 10 bases and J dropped 3; count of bases not matched to a gene: 8. Germline loops: CDR1 ENHRY, CDR2 SYGVKD. The CDR3 sequence: CASSTSGVFYEQYF. The CDR3 DNA is TGTGCCAGTTCGACTAGCGGGGTTTTCTACGAGCAGTACTTC.

The chain uses TRBV15 and TRBJ1-6; D is perhaps TRBD1 (6 bases). Trimming removed 0 bases from V and 8 bases from J, with 14 bases in between. The CDR3 sequence is 16 residues long. Germline lookup yields CDR1 LNHNV and CDR2 YYDKDF (reference sequence). The CDR3 DNA reads TGTGCCACCAGCAGAGATCAACGACAGGTCCATTCACCCCTCCACTTT. It specifies CATSRDQRQVHSPLHF.

V is TRBV2 and J is TRBJ1-2; 7 bases map to TRBD1. The CDR3 loop spans 13 amino acids. Germline lookup yields CDR1 SNHLY and CDR2 FYNNEI. Trimming removed 8 bases from V and 0 bases from J; junction bases left unmatched: 3. The CDR3 is CASGTETNYGYTF. Written as DNA, the CDR3 is TGTGCCAGCGGGACAGAAACTAACTATGGCTACACCTTC.

The gene calls are TRBV18 and TRBJ1-5; D is possibly TRBD1 (5 bases). This CDR3 region has 13 residues. The V gene's germline CDR1 is KGHSH and CDR2 LQKENI. The V end was cut by 3 bases, the J end by 7 bases, with 10 bases between. Here the CDR3 DNA reads TGTGCCAGCTCACCGGGGAGGGGCCAGCCCCAGCATTTT. Encoded protein: CASSPGRGQPQHF.

The chain employs TRBV5-4 and TRBJ2-3; D remains ambiguous. CDR1 and CDR2 (germline): SGHNT, YYREEE (reference sequence). The CDR3 sequence is 11 residues long. V lost 5 bases and J 2 bases, leaving 3 bases between the germline ends. CDR3 in DNA: TGTGCCAGCAGTAACACAGATACGCAGTATTTT. Protein sequence: CASSNTDTQYF.